This T cell receptor beta chain was sequenced for a study of shared clonotypes between healthy human individuals. Germline V gene lookup returns CDR1 SGDLS and CDR2 YYNGEE. The V end was cut by 0 bases, the J end by 9 bases, with 13 bases between. The CDR3 length is 14 residues. Regarding the study as a whole: Relative to memory subsets, naive subsets generally showed larger estimated richness. Among several donors, about 5% of naive CD4 clonotypes were found in common. Researchers sampled only blood; tissue repertoires likely differ.

This clone appeared a single time. Its antigen remains unidentified. Profiling relied on immunoSEQ multiplex PCR, and the TCRdb table lists in-frame clones only, not all of them. Seen here are approximately 2.1 million clones, more than 80% observed once, and the top ten hold approximately 0.4%. The specimen sequenced was naive CD4+ T cells from PBMCs. Stated subset: CD45RA+ positively selected. The origin of this receptor is a young man in good health. Some clones in this sample may be carry-over from other donors' samples. The chain employs TRBV9 and TRBJ1-5, with D maybe TRBD1 (6 bases). As DNA, the CDR3 is TGTGCCAGCAGCGTAGAGGGGGAGAAGGGGCCCCAGCATTTT. This codes for CASSVEGEKGPQHF.